What follows are 23 T cell receptor beta chains derived from one specimen sequenced in a study of CXCR3-negative and CXCR3-positive naive CD8 T cells. Study results and caveats: Relative to CXCR3-negative naive cells, CXCR3-positive naive cells had more hydrophobic TRB CDR3s.

The antigens of these receptors remain unknown. The TRB libraries of cDNA were built by UMI-labeled 5' RACE. TCRdb reprocessed the 5' RACE reads, keeping one entry per CDR3 protein, no DNA. With around 130,000 distinct CDR3 sequences in the sample, the ten largest clones hold about 0.61%. The sequencing input was naive CXCR3+ CD8+ T cells from blood. Subset of the sample: CD45RO-CCR7+CD27+CD95- naive CD8+ T cells expressing CXCR3 (TNR3+). These TCRs come from a human donor in good health. Some clones in this sample may be carry-over from other donors' samples.

The V and J genes are TRBV6-5 and TRBJ1-4; TCRdb calls TRBD1, which cannot be checked without DNA. CDR3 length equals 16 residues. Germline values: CDR1 MNHEY, CDR2 SVGAGI. The CDR3 region is CASSYSQTGVEEKLFF.

The gene calls are TRBV12-3 or TRBV12-4 and TRBJ2-1; TCRdb's D call of TRBD2 is untestable without DNA. The CDR3 has 17 amino acids. The CDR3 sequence is CASSSFSGSSSYNEQFF.

V is TRBV29-1 and J is TRBJ2-7; without DNA, the TCRdb call of TRBD1 cannot be checked. The length of the CDR3 is 14 residues. Germline loops: CDR1 SQVTM, CDR2 ANQGSEA. The CDR3 region is CSVDRQGSFYEQYF.

This chain's CDR3 is CASRQLAGLSNEQFF. The rearrangement joins TRBV6-2 or TRBV6-3 to TRBJ2-1; the TCRdb D gene call, TRBD2, has no DNA to confirm it. There are 15 residues in the CDR3. The germline V gene encodes CDR1 MNHEY and CDR2 SVGEGT.

This chain connects TRBV7-3 to TRBJ2-1; TCRdb gives TRBD2 as the D gene, but with no DNA this cannot be confirmed. The CDR3 extends over 17 amino acids. The germline V gene has CDR1 SGHTA and CDR2 FQGTGA. CDR3 sequence reads: CASSVSGGLFSYNEQFF.

This sequence joins TRBV5-6 and TRBJ1-2; TCRdb lists TRBD1, though no DNA is available to test this call. Germline lookup yields CDR1 SGHDT and CDR2 YYEEEE. This CDR3 contains 15 residues. CDR3: CASNLGGMANYGYTF.

The chain combines TRBV6-2 or TRBV6-3 with TRBJ2-3; TCRdb's D call, TRBD2, is unchecked because there is no DNA. CDR3 length: 17 amino acids. Per the germline V gene, CDR1 is MNHEY and CDR2 is SVGEGT. CDR3 sequence reads: CASTEEERGATTDTQYF.

This rearrangement joins TRBV6-2 or TRBV6-3 to TRBJ2-5; the D call of TRBD1 rests on TCRdb alone, since no DNA is present to check it. The CDR3 is made up of 15 amino acids. Germline CDR1 reads MNHEY; CDR2 reads SVGEGT. The chain's CDR3 is CAISPTTGEVETQYF.

The V gene is TRBV29-1, the J gene TRBJ2-1; without DNA, the TCRdb call of TRBD1 cannot be checked. CDR1 SQVTM and CDR2 ANQGSEA come from the germline V gene. The CDR3 length is 12 residues. The CDR3 here is CSVSGTGDEQFF.

The CDR3 protein is CASSSLRTSSYEQYF. The genes are TRBV21-1 and TRBJ2-7. TRBV21-1 is a documented pseudogene. The CDR3 is 15 amino acids.

This chain joins TRBV4-2 and TRBJ1-4. This CDR3 has 14 amino acids. CDR1 and CDR2 (germline): LGHNA, YNFKEQ. The CDR3 is CASSPKEHNEKLFF.

The rearrangement uses TRBV4-1 and TRBJ1-6. Germline V CDR1 and CDR2: MGHRA, YSYEKL. The CDR3 extends over 17 amino acids. The CDR3 loop is CASSQEALILGESPLHF.

This chain joins TRBV5-1 and TRBJ1-2. Germline CDR1 is SGHRS and CDR2 is YFSETQ. The CDR3 is 13 amino acids. The CDR3: CASSRAGEDGYTF.

The chain joins TRBV10-1 to TRBJ2-5; with no DNA, the TCRdb D assignment of TRBD1 cannot be verified. The germline gives CDR1 WNHNN, CDR2 SYGVQD (reference sequence). This CDR3 has 15 residues. The CDR3 is CASSDHQGQQETQYF.

This sequence joins TRBV7-2 and TRBJ2-3; the TCRdb D gene call, TRBD2, has no DNA to confirm it. This CDR3 is 16 amino acids long. The germline gives CDR1 SGHTA, CDR2 FQGNSA. Here the CDR3 reads CASSLGASGPLDTQYF.

J is TRBJ2-1 and V is TRBV6-2 or TRBV6-3; TCRdb's D gene call, TRBD2, goes unchecked for lack of DNA. Germline V lookup: CDR1 MNHEY, CDR2 SVGEGT. The CDR3 has 16 amino acids. The CDR3 sequence is CASSFSLGSGYNEQFF.

J is TRBJ2-7 and V is TRBV5-6; no DNA is available, so the TRBD1 call from TCRdb remains unchecked. Germline loops: CDR1 SGHDT, CDR2 YYEEEE. The CDR3 runs 15 residues. The CDR3 protein is CASSGGVDTDYEQYF.

The chain combines TRBV30 with TRBJ1-1. The CDR3 consists of 12 residues. CDR1 GTSNPN and CDR2 SVGIG come from the germline V gene (reference sequence). CDR3 residues: CAWSVWDTEAFF.

This rearrangement joins TRBV7-9 to TRBJ2-2; TCRdb's D call of TRBD2 is untestable without DNA. The CDR3 is 16 amino acids. Germline CDR1 SEHNR, CDR2 FQNEAQ (reference sequence). CDR3 sequence: CASSLNAGLLAGELFF.

CDR3 in amino acids: CSVEADSTSTDTQYF. The genes are TRBV29-1 and TRBJ2-3; absent DNA, TCRdb's TRBD1 call cannot be checked. Germline V gives CDR1 SQVTM, CDR2 ANQGSEA. The CDR3 covers 15 residues.

This chain links TRBV29-1 with TRBJ2-7. The CDR3 is made up of 14 amino acids. The V gene's germline CDR1 is SQVTM and CDR2 ANQGSEA. CDR3: CSVADGWDSYEQYF.

The chain couples TRBV5-4 to TRBJ1-1; lacking DNA, the TRBD1 call made by TCRdb goes unchecked. The length of the CDR3 is 14 residues. Germline CDR1 is SGHNT and CDR2 is YYREEE (reference sequence). The CDR3 protein is CPSSPGAANTEAFF. Looking up the rest from reference TRBV5-4 and TRBJ1-1 gives the full variable domain: ETGVTQSPTHLIKTRGQQVTLRCSSQSGHNTVSWYQQALGQGPQFIFQYYREEENGRGNFPPRFSGLQFPNYSSELNVNALELDDSALYLCPSSPGAANTEAFFGQGTRLTVV.

The chain links TRBV5-6 to TRBJ2-2. There are 14 residues in the CDR3. CDR1 SGHDT and CDR2 YYEEEE come from the germline V gene. CDR3: CASSLGLSTGELFF.